The 13 T cell receptor beta chains below come from one sample, sequenced in a study of monozygotic twins with inflammatory bowel disease. TCRdb processed the 5' RACE reads again and assigns one entry to each CDR3 protein, with no DNA. The data include about 380,000 distinct CDR3 sequences; the top ten clones carry about 2.5%. Material: blood. These receptor sequences come from a human donor with ulcerative colitis or Crohn's disease, or a healthy co-twin of an affected twin (not recorded which).

This chain uses TRBV28 with TRBJ2-5. Germline lookup yields CDR1 MDHEN and CDR2 SYDVKM. The CDR3 runs to 15 residues. CDR3 region: CASSFILGSQETQYF.

This chain joins TRBV5-1 and TRBJ2-5; TCRdb calls TRBD2, which cannot be checked without DNA. CDR1 is SGHRS, CDR2 YFSETQ, per germline. There are 16 residues in the CDR3. The CDR3: CASSLASGGLQETQYF.

The chain joins TRBV20-1 to TRBJ2-3. This CDR3 contains 13 residues. Germline values: CDR1 DFQATT, CDR2 SNEGSKA (reference sequence). CDR3 region: CSARVVKTDTQYF.

This chain's CDR3 is CASSQSPVTRYEQYF. The rearrangement links TRBV3-1 to TRBJ2-7; the TRBD2 assignment by TCRdb is unverifiable without DNA. This CDR3 has 15 residues. CDR1 LGHDT and CDR2 YNNKEL come from the germline V gene (reference sequence).

V and J are TRBV5-1 and TRBJ2-1; the TCRdb call, TRBD2, lacks DNA for checking. The CDR3 totals 16 residues. Germline V lookup: CDR1 SGHRS, CDR2 YFSETQ. The CDR3 sequence: CASSSSTSHSYNEQFF.

The chain uses TRBV10-3 and TRBJ1-1; there is no DNA to check the TCRdb D call of TRBD1. The germline gives CDR1 ENHRY, CDR2 SYGVKD. The CDR3 runs to 14 residues. The CDR3 region is CAISDGGGGTEAFF.

The chain uses TRBV5-1 and TRBJ2-3. The CDR3 length is 13 residues. Germline CDR1 is SGHRS and CDR2 is YFSETQ. CDR3 loop: CASSWVSTDTQYF.

V is TRBV4-1 and J is TRBJ2-7; TCRdb's D call of TRBD1 is untestable without DNA. CDR1 and CDR2 (germline): MGHRA, YSYEKL. The CDR3 is 16 amino acids. CDR3 amino acids: CASSHPSGTGDFEQYF.

The chain employs TRBV5-1 and TRBJ2-1; the TCRdb D gene call, TRBD2, has no DNA to confirm it. Looked up from germline, CDR1 is SGHRS and CDR2 is YFSETQ. This CDR3 comprises 16 residues. The CDR3 is CASSSWTSGGDSEQFF.

This chain connects TRBV7-9 to TRBJ2-7; TCRdb indicates TRBD1, and absent DNA this call remains unverified. Germline CDR1 SEHNR, CDR2 FQNEAQ (reference sequence). This CDR3 has 15 amino acids. The CDR3 loop reads CASSLSRDRAYEQYF.

This rearrangement joins TRBV27 to TRBJ2-7; TCRdb proposes TRBD1, but this gene call is untestable without DNA. Germline-derived CDR1 and CDR2 are MNHEY and SMNVEV (reference sequence). The CDR3 consists of 16 residues. The CDR3 reads CASSSYSGGNSYEQYF.

This chain joins TRBV7-2 and TRBJ2-3; TCRdb names TRBD2, which stays unverified in the absence of DNA. CDR3 length: 15 amino acids. The germline gives CDR1 SGHTA, CDR2 FQGNSA. CDR3 protein: CASSLGLAGRDTQYF. Full variable domain (rest looked up from reference TRBV7-2 and TRBJ2-3): GAGVSQSPSNKVTEKGKDVELRCDPISGHTALYWYRQSLGQGLEFLIYFQGNSAPDKSGLPSDRFSAERTGGSVSTLTIQRTQQEDSAVYLCASSLGLAGRDTQYFGPGTRLTVL.

V is TRBV20-1 and J is TRBJ1-1. Germline values: CDR1 DFQATT, CDR2 SNEGSKA (reference sequence). This CDR3 region has 12 residues. The CDR3: CSATDSNTEAFF.